This T cell receptor (beta chain) was captured in a study of blood T cell repertoires in COVID-19 (dated by TCRdb to 2020 to 2022). About the study as a whole: Collaborator samples came from the United States, Italy and Spain and covered acute and convalescent phases of COVID-19. Samples were obtained from the ongoing ImmuneRACE study (first 160 participants) and from over 1,000 subjects provided by 6 global collaborators. The prospective study material was composed of cDNA or gDNA derived from T cells, B-cell-depleted T cells, or PBMCs. A de-identified subject ID, COVID-19 status, age in years and sex were almost always included in the sample metadata. The repertoires were released in a freely available public database meant as a resource for research on the immune response to SARS-CoV-2. Subjects who had been exposed to COVID-19, were actively infected with it, or had recovered from it provided the deeply sampled blood TCRbeta repertoires that made up the dataset. Where available, HLA class I and class II types were obtained from metadata supplied by the sample provider rather than from assay-based typing. General findings and caveats noted by the study authors: The quantity of clinical and demographic metadata differed by source and by participant and was supplied without curation.

Points on this clone: The target of this receptor is not known. No base-level quality is on record; no much larger clone is a single base apart.

V and J lose 4 bases and 6 bases, and a span of 9 bases separates them. Sequences KGHSH (CDR1) and LQKENI (CDR2) are obtained from the germline V gene. From cysteine to phenylalanine, the CDR3 is 12 amino acids long. Left in the record is the CDR3 DNA by itself, 36 bases read in frame from the first base. TCRbeta CDR3 regions were amplified from genomic DNA using the immunoSEQ Assay, a bias-controlled multiplex PCR. The published analysis was carried out like this. The number of nucleated cells in each sample was estimated from the amplification of reference gene primers within the assay. To quantify the absolute abundance of each unique TCRbeta CDR3 rearrangement, sequence reads were collapsed and filtered. Productive Simpson clonality was computed per sample as the square root of Simpson's diversity index over productive rearrangements. Imported from immuneACCESS, the table was reduced by TCRdb to in-frame sequences with V and J called. These copies leave out some clones; in studies compared against another copy, an unresolved V gene accounts for under half, and the cause of the remainder is not known. That table furnishes V, J and clone size, whereas the DNA furnished D and trimming. This sample lists 98,000 or so clones; over 65% were detected once. The ten biggest clones cover under 30% of the sample.

Whole blood was collected in K2EDTA tubes by collaborating institutions according to the institutions' own protocols. For TCRbeta analysis, collaborator samples were shipped as frozen whole blood, as isolated PBMCs, or as DNA extracted from either sample type. The sequence is built from TRBV18 and TRBJ1-2; the D gene is not confidently resolved. The sequence was obtained from a man aged 60 to 75 with acute or convalescent COVID-19. Input material: peripheral blood. This receptor has the CDR3 CASSLRLDGYTF. The DNA is as follows: TGTGCCAGCTCACTCCGACTGGATGGCTACACCTTC.